This T cell receptor beta chain was identified in a study of human T cells and chemical hapten exposure. Turning to the study itself: Recorded diagnoses among the mostly female patients were alopecia areata, totalis or universalis. TCR yield per sample varied, mainly due to pooled library volumes. Notes on the study in general: Expanded TCRs formed significantly more large CDR3 similarity clusters than controls.

The time point here: patch test 2, 6 weeks after DPC sensitization. Indicated treatment: therapeutic diphenylcyclopropenone sensitization with weekly scalp DPC. This CDR3 region has 13 residues. In germline, CDR1 is KGHSH, CDR2 LQKENI. The V and J ends lost 8 bases and 4 bases respectively, with 14 bases between them. Using its own MiXCR run on the RACE reads, TCRdb lists one record per CDR3 protein. The sample shows tens of thousands of distinct CDR3 sequences, 10% of them seen only once. This clonotype was picked up a small number of times. Its specificity is not known. The gene calls are TRBV18 and TRBJ1-2; unclear D gene. This sequence originates from a woman in her 50s with alopecia areata. Some clones in this sample may be carry-over from other donors' samples. The material sequenced was whole blood, taken in connection with sensitization to the hapten diphenylcyclopropenone (DPC). The CDR3 loop reads CASAYRGSYGYTF. CDR3 DNA sequence: TGTGCCAGCGCGTACCGCGGATCCTATGGCTACACCTTC.